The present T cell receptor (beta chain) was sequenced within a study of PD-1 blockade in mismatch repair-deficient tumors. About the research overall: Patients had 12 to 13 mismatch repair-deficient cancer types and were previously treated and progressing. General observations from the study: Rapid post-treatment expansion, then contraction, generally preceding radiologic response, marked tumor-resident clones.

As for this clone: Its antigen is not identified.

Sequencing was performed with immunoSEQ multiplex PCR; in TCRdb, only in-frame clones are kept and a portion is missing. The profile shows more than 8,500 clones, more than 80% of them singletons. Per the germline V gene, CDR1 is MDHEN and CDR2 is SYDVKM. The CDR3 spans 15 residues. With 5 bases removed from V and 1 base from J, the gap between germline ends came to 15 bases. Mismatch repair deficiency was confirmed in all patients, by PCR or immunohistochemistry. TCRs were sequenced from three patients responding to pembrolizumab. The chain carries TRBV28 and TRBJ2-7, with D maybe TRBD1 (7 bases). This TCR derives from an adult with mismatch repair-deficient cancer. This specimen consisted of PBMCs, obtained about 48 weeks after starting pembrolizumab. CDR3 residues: CASSRGGTASYEQYF. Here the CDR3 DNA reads TGTGCCAGCAGTCGGGGCGGGACAGCTTCCTACGAGCAGTACTTC.